Listed below are T cell receptor beta chains from one sample, sequenced in a study of T cell responses to AZD1222 COVID-19 vaccine. Profiled with immunoSEQ multiplex PCR; TCRdb holds only in-frame clones, not every one. The sample shows roughly 120,000 clones, approximately 85% of them seen only once. The source was peripheral blood, collected on day 0 of MenACWY control vaccination. The receptor set was obtained from an adult in good health. The CDR3 runs from the conserved cysteine through the conserved F or W. A D gene is named only where the DNA matches it firmly. Some rows have no size entry. The others give once, few or many, or a class for an expanded clone.

v_call	j_call	clone_size	d_call	cdr3_aa	cdr3_nt
TRBV6-2/TRBV6-3	TRBJ2-1	-	-	CASSAPRGSYNEQFF	TGTGCCAGCAGTGCTCCCAGGGGTTCCTACAATGAGCAGTTCTTC
TRBV7-2	TRBJ2-7	few	TRBD2	CASSFAGTSRYEQYF	TGTGCCAGCAGTTTCGCCGGGACTAGCCGTTACGAGCAGTACTTC
TRBV3-1/TRBV3-2	TRBJ1-5	-	-	CASSFGQLNQPQHF	TGTGCCAGCAGCTTTGGACAGCTCAATCAGCCCCAGCATTTT
TRBV18	TRBJ1-6	-	TRBD1	CASSPLRQGLLTQPLHF	TGTGCCAGCTCACCACTCCGACAGGGATTACTAACTCAACCCCTCCACTTT
TRBV7-3	TRBJ1-2	-	-	CASSLTPGNYGYTF	TGTGCCAGCAGCTTAACCCCAGGGAACTATGGCTACACCTTC
TRBV7-6	TRBJ2-1	once	TRBD2	CASSLGGVSYNEQFF	TGTGCCAGCAGCCTGGGGGGGGTCTCCTACAATGAGCAGTTCTTC
TRBV28	TRBJ2-1	-	-	CASIPNGAGRLNNEQFF	TGTGCCAGCATCCCTAACGGGGCAGGGAGACTAAACAATGAGCAGTTCTTC
TRBV2	TRBJ2-5	-	-	CASSGRVRGTQYF	TGTGCCAGCAGTGGGAGGGTTAGGGGGACCCAGTACTTC
TRBV27	TRBJ2-7	-	-	CASSPSGDEQYF	TGTGCCAGCAGTCCCTCAGGTGACGAGCAGTACTTC
TRBV3-1/TRBV3-2	TRBJ1-2	-	TRBD1	CASSSTGYGYTF	TGTGCCAGCAGCTCGACAGGGTATGGCTACACCTTC
TRBV18	TRBJ2-1	-	TRBD1	CASSLGQGMNEQFF	TGTGCCAGCTCACTCGGACAGGGCATGAATGAGCAGTTCTTC
TRBV5-5	TRBJ1-2	-	-	CASSPRENGYTF	TGTGCCAGCAGCCCCCGAGAGAATGGCTACACCTTC
TRBV4-1	TRBJ2-1	-	TRBD2	CASSQETSGGNNEQFF	TGCGCCAGCAGCCAAGAGACTAGCGGGGGTAACAATGAGCAGTTCTTC
TRBV18	TRBJ1-3	once	TRBD1	CASSPQATGNGNTIYF	TGTGCCAGCTCACCACAAGCGACAGGGAATGGAAACACCATATATTTT
TRBV9	TRBJ1-2	-	-	CASSVDREPYGYTF	TGTGCCAGCAGCGTAGATCGAGAACCCTATGGCTACACCTTC
TRBV6-5	TRBJ1-2	-	-	CASSSITGRGGYTF	TGTGCCAGCAGTTCAATCACAGGGCGAGGTGGCTACACCTTC
TRBV2	TRBJ2-5	-	TRBD1	CASSRQGGKETQYF	TGTGCCAGCAGCCGACAGGGGGGTAAGGAGACCCAGTACTTC
TRBV6-5	TRBJ1-1	-	-	CASSYLGTGEAFF	TGTGCCAGCAGTTACCTAGGGACGGGGGAAGCTTTCTTT
TRBV14	TRBJ1-6	-	TRBD1	CASSRMTGGGSPLHF	TGTGCCAGCAGCCGGATGACAGGGGGCGGATCACCCCTCCACTTT
TRBV5-1	TRBJ1-4	-	-	CASSSTGATNEKLFF	TGCGCCAGCAGCTCTACAGGTGCAACTAATGAAAAACTGTTTTTT
TRBV7-9	TRBJ2-7	once	-	CASSLWTEAYEQYF	TGTGCCAGCAGCCTTTGGACGGAGGCCTACGAGCAGTACTTC
TRBV7-3	TRBJ2-3	-	-	CASSLKATDTQYF	TGTGCCAGCAGCTTAAAGGCCACAGATACGCAGTATTTT
TRBV11-2	TRBJ1-6	-	-	CASSLIRGHAESPLHF	TGTGCCAGCAGCTTAATACGGGGACATGCTGAATCACCCCTCCACTTT
TRBV9	TRBJ1-3	-	-	CASSADFRFIGPGNTIYF	TGTGCCAGCAGCGCCGACTTCCGGTTCATTGGACCTGGAAACACCATATATTTT
TRBV10-2	TRBJ1-2	few	-	CASSERGTNYGYTF	TGCGCCAGCAGTGAGCGGGGGACCAACTATGGCTACACCTTC
TRBV4-2	TRBJ1-3	-	TRBD1	CASSQEFFGTGAGNTIYF	TGTGCCAGCAGCCAAGAGTTTTTCGGGACAGGGGCTGGAAACACCATATATTTT
TRBV5-5	TRBJ1-3	-	-	CASSAASGNTIYF	TGTGCCAGCAGCGCGGCTTCTGGAAACACCATATATTTT
TRBV28	TRBJ2-7	-	TRBD1	CASSPRGTGEYEQYF	TGTGCCAGCAGTCCACGAGGGACAGGGGAATACGAGCAGTACTTC
TRBV11-2	TRBJ2-6	once	TRBD1	CASSLDVSGQGAMGANVLTF	TGTGCCAGCAGCTTAGATGTGTCTGGACAGGGGGCTATGGGGGCCAACGTCCTGACTTTC
TRBV6-2/TRBV6-3	TRBJ1-1	-	TRBD1	CASSYSIQGQANTEAFF	TGTGCCAGCAGTTACTCGATTCAGGGACAGGCGAACACTGAAGCTTTCTTT
TRBV7-2	TRBJ1-4	once	TRBD1	CASSWPGQINEKLFF	TGTGCCAGCAGCTGGCCGGGACAGATTAATGAAAAACTGTTTTTT
TRBV7-9	TRBJ1-5	-	TRBD1	CASSSDREGNQPQHF	TGTGCCAGCAGCTCCGACAGGGAAGGCAATCAGCCCCAGCATTTT
TRBV4-1	TRBJ2-2	-	-	CASSQDLRMRQDGELFF	TGCGCCAGCAGCCAAGACCTAAGGATGCGACAGGACGGGGAGCTGTTTTTT
TRBV5-1	TRBJ2-5	-	TRBD2	CATSVSGAWETQYF	TGCGCCACCTCCGTTAGCGGGGCATGGGAGACCCAGTACTTC
TRBV14	TRBJ2-7	-	-	CASSPTDRISYEQYF	TGTGCCAGCAGCCCCACCGACAGGATCTCCTACGAGCAGTACTTC
TRBV6-1	TRBJ2-5	-	TRBD2	CASSESGVQETQYF	TGTGCCAGCAGTGAAAGCGGGGTCCAAGAGACCCAGTACTTC
TRBV5-6	TRBJ2-7	few	TRBD1	CASSSIDRGGFYEQYF	TGTGCCAGCAGCTCCATCGACAGGGGGGGATTCTACGAGCAGTACTTC
TRBV27	TRBJ2-3	-	TRBD2	CASSLSLAGGRADTQYF	TGTGCCAGCAGTTTGTCTCTAGCGGGGGGCCGAGCGGATACGCAGTATTTT
TRBV2	TRBJ2-3	once	-	CASGKGTTDTQYF	TGTGCCAGCGGCAAGGGAACCACAGATACGCAGTATTTT
TRBV5-1	TRBJ1-2	-	TRBD1	CASSLRGLGYTF	TGCGCCAGCAGCTTGAGGGGGCTTGGCTACACCTTC
TRBV4-1	TRBJ2-1	-	TRBD2	CASSQAVLAGGNNEQFF	TGCGCCAGCAGCCAAGCGGTGTTAGCGGGGGGCAACAATGAGCAGTTCTTC
TRBV7-2	TRBJ2-7	-	TRBD2	CASSLSRVLAGTYEQYF	TGTGCCAGCAGCTTAAGCAGAGTACTAGCGGGGACCTACGAGCAGTACTTC
TRBV29-1	TRBJ1-4	-	-	CSVAGWGGATEKLFF	TGCAGCGTTGCCGGGTGGGGCGGAGCTACTGAAAAACTGTTTTTT
TRBV6-5	TRBJ2-7	-	-	CASSYGKGYEQYF	TGTGCCAGCAGTTACGGAAAGGGCTACGAGCAGTACTTC
TRBV12-3/TRBV12-4	TRBJ1-1	-	-	CASSFERNTEAFF	TGTGCCAGCAGTTTCGAGAGGAACACTGAAGCTTTCTTT
TRBV28	TRBJ2-1	-	TRBD1	CASSSAGQGRNEQFF	TGTGCCAGCAGTTCCGCAGGACAGGGTCGAAATGAGCAGTTCTTC
TRBV9	TRBJ1-6	-	TRBD1	CASSVGGGDRNSPLHF	TGTGCCAGCAGCGTAGGAGGGGGGGACAGAAATTCACCCCTCCACTTT
TRBV10-1	TRBJ1-2	-	-	CASSESGHGPKNYGYTF	TGCGCCAGCAGTGAGTCGGGACACGGACCAAAAAACTATGGCTACACCTTC
TRBV5-4	TRBJ1-1	-	-	CASSLGGAEGNTEAFF	TGTGCCAGCAGCTTGGGGGGGGCCGAGGGGAACACTGAAGCTTTCTTT
TRBV7-6	TRBJ1-4	-	TRBD1	CASRARTGGEEKLFF	TGTGCCAGCAGAGCTCGGACAGGGGGAGAAGAAAAACTGTTTTTT
TRBV7-2	TRBJ1-1	once	-	CASSPRTENTEAFF	TGTGCCAGCAGCCCGAGGACAGAGAACACTGAAGCTTTCTTT
TRBV18	TRBJ2-3	once	TRBD1	CASSPDRAADTQYF	TGTGCCAGCTCTCCGGACAGGGCGGCAGATACGCAGTATTTT
TRBV5-6	TRBJ1-1	few	-	CASSGRTEAFF	TGTGCCAGCAGCGGGCGGACTGAAGCTTTCTTT
TRBV6-5	TRBJ1-4	-	-	CASSRTTQGKLFF	TGTGCCAGCTCTAGGACTACGCAGGGAAAACTGTTTTTT
TRBV4-2	TRBJ2-2	-	-	CASSQELPGVGTGELFF	TGTGCCAGCAGCCAAGAGTTGCCCGGTGTTGGGACCGGGGAGCTGTTTTTT